The 7 T cell receptor beta chains below come from one sample, sequenced in a study of blood T cell repertoires in COVID-19 (dated by TCRdb to 2019 to 2021). To prepare the library, the immunoSEQ multiplex PCR assay was applied. Sourced from immuneACCESS, this table was stored by TCRdb with only in-frame sequences that have V and J called. A share of the clones is absent; for the studies checked, an unresolved V gene accounts for under half, and the remainder has no known explanation. This sample lists approximately 200,000 clones; about 81% were detected once. The top ten hold 10% to 15% of the sample. Sequenced input: peripheral blood. These receptors were collected from a woman aged 80 or over with COVID-19, enrolled during active disease.

This rearrangement joins TRBV11-1 to TRBJ1-1; 12 bases are shared with TRBD1. Germline CDR1 and CDR2: SGHAT and FQDESV (reference sequence). Trimming at V came to 5 bases and at J to 4 bases, leaving 8 bases not matched to a gene. The CDR3 runs 16 residues. The CDR3, as DNA: TGTGCCAGCAGCGTCCGGGACAGGGGGCTAAGCACTGAAGCTTTCTTT. Its protein is CASSVRDRGLSTEAFF.

This clone was seen only a few times. The genes are TRBV28 and TRBJ2-7; no clear D. The CDR3 sequence is 11 residues long. Germline values: CDR1 MDHEN, CDR2 SYDVKM. The V end lost 3 bases, the J end lost 4 bases, and 4 bases lay between the germline ends. The CDR3 spells CASSFKYEQYF. CDR3 DNA: TGTGCCAGCAGTTTCAAATACGAGCAGTACTTC.

In its sample, this clone was seen once. The V and J genes are TRBV15 and TRBJ1-6; 10 bases agree with TRBD1. Trimming took 0 bases from V and 15 from J; bases not matched to a gene: 5. Germline values: CDR1 LNHNV, CDR2 YYDKDF (reference sequence). This CDR3 region has 14 residues. The DNA of the CDR3 is TGTGCCACCAGCAGAGATATGGGACAGGGGATCCTCCACTTT. This codes for CATSRDMGQGILHF.

This clone has just one count. The chain is built from TRBV12-3 or TRBV12-4 and TRBJ2-3; D gene uncertain. Trimming took off 5 bases at V and 4 bases at J, with 10 bases between the two ends. The CDR3 extends over 13 amino acids. CDR3 DNA sequence: TGTGCCAGCAGTCCCTATCCGCCAGATACGCAGTATTTT. Its translation is CASSPYPPDTQYF.

This chain links TRBV7-8 with TRBJ1-2; no clear D. CDR1 and CDR2 (germline): SGHVS, FQNEAQ. Trimming left V 1 base short and J 6 bases short, with 12 bases between. The CDR3 runs to 14 residues. The CDR3 region is CASSLGPGTDGYTF. CDR3 nucleotide sequence: TGTGCCAGCAGCTTAGGTCCAGGTACGGATGGCTACACCTTC.

The gene calls are TRBV28 and TRBJ2-3; TRBD2 matches at 12 bases. This CDR3 is 18 amino acids long. Trimming removed 1 base from V and 6 bases from J; junction bases left unmatched: 11. CDR1 and CDR2 from the germline V gene are MDHEN and SYDVKM. For the CDR3, the DNA is TGTGCCAGCAGTTTATTAAGGCTAGCGGGAGGGCCGGGGGATACGCAGTATTTT. It encodes CASSLLRLAGGPGDTQYF.

This rearrangement joins TRBV18 to TRBJ1-1; 9 nucleotides match TRBD1. Trimming took 5 bases from V and 6 from J; bases not matched to a gene: 10. The CDR3 runs to 15 residues. Germline-derived CDR1 and CDR2 are KGHSH and LQKENI. As DNA, the CDR3 is TGTGCCAGCTCATTAGTACAGGGGGCCGGAGCTGAAGCTTTCTTT. It specifies CASSLVQGAGAEAFF.